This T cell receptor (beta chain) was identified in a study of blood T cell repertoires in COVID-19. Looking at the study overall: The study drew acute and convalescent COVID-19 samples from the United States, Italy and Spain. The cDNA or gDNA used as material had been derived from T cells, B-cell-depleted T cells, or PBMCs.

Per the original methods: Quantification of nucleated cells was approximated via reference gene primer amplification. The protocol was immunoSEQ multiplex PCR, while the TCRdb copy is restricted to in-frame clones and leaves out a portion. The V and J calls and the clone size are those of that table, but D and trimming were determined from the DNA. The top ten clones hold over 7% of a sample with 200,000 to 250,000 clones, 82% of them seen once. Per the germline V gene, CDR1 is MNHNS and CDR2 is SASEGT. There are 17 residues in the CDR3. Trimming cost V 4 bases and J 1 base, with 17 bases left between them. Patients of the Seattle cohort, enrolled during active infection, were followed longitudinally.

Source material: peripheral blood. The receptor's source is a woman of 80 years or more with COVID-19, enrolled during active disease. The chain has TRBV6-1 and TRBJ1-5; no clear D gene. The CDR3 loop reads CASSGAWRQDSNQPQHF. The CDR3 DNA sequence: TGTGCCAGCAGTGGGGCCTGGCGACAAGACAGCAATCAGCCCCAGCATTTT.